The present T cell receptor beta chain was sequenced within a study of regulatory T cells in long-lasting Graves disease. This clonotype came up a few times. Through Arm-PCR of CDR3 regions and iRepertoire HTBI primers, TCR beta libraries were built. One entry per CDR3 protein results from TCRdb running MiXCR on the multiplex PCR reads. The sample has a few hundred thousand distinct CDR3 sequences, 23% seen once; the top ten hold over 25%. Time point reported: persistent/refractory GD, antithyroid drugs over 5 years with positive TRAb. Isolated PBMC RNA provided the starting material for the TCR library. V was cut by 4 bases and J by 6 bases, with 10 bases left in between. The germline gives CDR1 SGHTA, CDR2 FQGNSA. This CDR3 spans 12 amino acids.

The chain couples TRBV7-2 to TRBJ2-7; D is perhaps TRBD2 (5 bases). This clonotype originated in a female donor with Graves disease. This material consisted of peripheral blood mononuclear cells (PBMCs), taken when the disease was refractory, from a patient treated with antithyroid drugs. DNA for the CDR3: TGTGCCAGCAGCTCCTCCCTAGCCGAGCAGTACTTC. Protein: CASSSSLAEQYF.